The clone carrying this T cell receptor (beta chain) was found a few times. Antigen specificity is unknown. This sample is part of a study of T cell responses to AZD1222 COVID-19 vaccine. Study findings and constraints: Reportedly, close to half of spike-specific TCRs are directed against unmutated variant regions.

V was shortened by 0 bases and J by 4 bases, with 7 bases between the two germline ends. The CDR3 runs 13 residues. Germline V gives CDR1 SGHRS, CDR2 YFSETQ. The data were produced by immunoSEQ multiplex PCR, yet TCRdb's version contains in-frame clones alone and is incomplete. The sample lists about 110,000 clones; 80% to 90% were seen once. Analysis merged second doses at about 4 or about 12 weeks. The TCR sequence derives from an adult who received the AZD1222 COVID-19 vaccine. The sequencing used peripheral blood, collected 28 days after the second AZD1222 dose. The chain recombines TRBV5-1 with TRBJ1-2; D may be TRBD1 (6 bases). The CDR3, as DNA: TGCGCCAGCAGCTTGGAGACAGGCTATGGCTACACCTTC. Translating gives CASSLETGYGYTF. Based on the CDR3 plus reference TRBV5-1 and TRBJ1-2, the full variable domain is KAGVTQTPRYLIKTRGQQVTLSCSPISGHRSVSWYQQTPGQGLQFLFEYFSETQRNKGNFPGRFSGRQFSNSRSEMNVSTLELGDSALYLCASSLETGYGYTFGSGTRLTVV.